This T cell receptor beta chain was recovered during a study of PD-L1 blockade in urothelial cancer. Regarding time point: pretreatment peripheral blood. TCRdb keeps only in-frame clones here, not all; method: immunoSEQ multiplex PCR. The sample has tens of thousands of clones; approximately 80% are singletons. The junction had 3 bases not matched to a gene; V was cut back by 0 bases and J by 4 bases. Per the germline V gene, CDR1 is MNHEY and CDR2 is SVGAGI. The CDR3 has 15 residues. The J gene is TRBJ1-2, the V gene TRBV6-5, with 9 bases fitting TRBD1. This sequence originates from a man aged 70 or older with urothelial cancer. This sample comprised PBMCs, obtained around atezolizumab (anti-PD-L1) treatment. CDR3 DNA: TGTGCCAGCAGTTACTCACAGGGGGCTTCCTATGGCTACACCTTC. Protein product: CASSYSQGASYGYTF.